This is a list of T cell receptor beta chains from one sample in a study of blood T cells in healthy people across ages. TCRdb reanalysed the 5' RACE reads using MiXCR and keeps one entry per CDR3 protein. The sample contains about 1,600,000 distinct CDR3 sequences, 35% to 45% of which appear only once. Sequencing input: blood. The origin of the receptors is a woman under 30 in good health. Each CDR3 is given with its conserved first and last residue. The D gene is left open where the match is weak. Expanded clones are given a class, and other clones once, few, many or no size at all.

D,size,V,J,DNA,CDR3
TRBD2,many,TRBV10-2,TRBJ2-5,TGCGCCAGCAGTGAGAACTATAGCGGGGGACAAGAGACCCAGTACTTC,CASSENYSGGQETQYF
.,few,TRBV5-6,TRBJ2-1,TGTGCCAGCAGCTGGGGACAAGGCAATGAGCAGTTCTTC,CASSWGQGNEQFF
TRBD2,few,TRBV4-2,TRBJ2-7,TGTGCCAGCAGCCAAACCACTAGCGGCACCTCCTACGAGCAGTACTTC,CASSQTTSGTSYEQYF
TRBD2,few,TRBV6-5,TRBJ2-1,TGTGCCAGCAGTCGATCTAGCGCGGGAGATGAGCAGTTCTTC,CASSRSSAGDEQFF
.,few,TRBV20-1,TRBJ2-4,TGCAGTGCTAGAGTTTCCCTCGACAAAAACATTCAGTACTTC,CSARVSLDKNIQYF
.,.,TRBV5-4,TRBJ2-6,TGTGCCAGCAGCCGACAGCTCTCTGGGGCCAACGTCCTGACTTTC,CASSRQLSGANVLTF
.,.,TRBV30,TRBJ1-2,TGTGCCTGGAGTGCAACTCTCAACTATGGCTACACCTTC,CAWSATLNYGYTF
.,.,TRBV6-2/TRBV6-3,TRBJ2-7,TGTGCCAGCAGCGATAAGCATGGGAGCTATGAGCAGTACTTC,CASSDKHGSYEQYF
.,.,TRBV5-1,TRBJ1-1,TGCGCCAGCAGCACGGGGGACCTACTGAACACTGAAGCTTTCTTT,CASSTGDLLNTEAFF
TRBD1,few,TRBV10-3,TRBJ1-2,TGTGCCATCAGCTGGGACAGGGACGGCTATGGCTACACCTTC,CAISWDRDGYGYTF